This entry describes one T cell receptor beta chain. There are many counts of this clonotype. Its antigen has not been determined. No much larger clone is present one base from it, and per-base qualities are unavailable. This sample was included in a study of patients with pleural tuberculosis (TCRdb year 2014). Between the V and J ends, shortened by 4 bases and 6 bases respectively, the junction contains 15 bases. According to the germline V gene (reference sequence), CDR1 reads SEHNR and CDR2 reads FQNEAQ. The CDR3 has 15 amino acids, counting the end cysteine and phenylalanine. Only the CDR3 portion is preserved as DNA: 45 bases, with reading frame beginning at the first base. The data were produced on an Illumina Genome Analyzer IIx. TCRdb trimmed public reads at Q25 via fastp, called clones via MiXCR and kept in-frame beta chains. Entries that share a CDR3 protein sequence are merged under the most common genes and DNA. The sample profile shows tens of thousands of distinct CDR3 sequences; more than 15% of them were found once. In total, the top ten clones hold around 3.2% of the sample.

The source is a human donor with pleural tuberculosis. In this chain, TRBV7-9 is recombined with TRBJ1-4; a confident D gene designation cannot be given. Sample: peripheral blood. The CDR3 in this case is CASSSRGLVDEKLFF. The DNA sequence is TGTGCCAGCAGCTCACGGGGTTTAGTCGATGAAAAACTGTTTTTT.